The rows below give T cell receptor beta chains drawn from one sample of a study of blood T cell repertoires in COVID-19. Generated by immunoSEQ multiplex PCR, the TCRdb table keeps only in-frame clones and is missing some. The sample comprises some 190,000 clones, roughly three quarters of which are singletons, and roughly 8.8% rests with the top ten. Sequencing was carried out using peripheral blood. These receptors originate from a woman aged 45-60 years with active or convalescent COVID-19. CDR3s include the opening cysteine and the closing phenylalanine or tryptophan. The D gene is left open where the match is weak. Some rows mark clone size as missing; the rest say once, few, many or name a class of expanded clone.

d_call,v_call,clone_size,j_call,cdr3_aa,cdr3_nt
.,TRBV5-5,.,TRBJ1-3,CASSLEDISHTIYF,TGTGCCAGCAGCTTGGAGGACATATCGCACACCATATATTTT
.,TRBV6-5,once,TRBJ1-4,CASSTGYEKLFF,TGTGCCAGCAGCACAGGGTATGAAAAACTGTTTTTT
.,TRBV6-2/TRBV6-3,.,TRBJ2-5,CASSYPGGAGETQYF,TGTGCCAGCAGTTACCCTGGGGGGGCCGGCGAGACCCAGTACTTC
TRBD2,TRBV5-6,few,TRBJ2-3,CASSLEGLAGASGGAQYF,TGTGCCAGCAGCTTGGAGGGACTAGCGGGCGCGAGCGGGGGGGCGCAGTATTTT
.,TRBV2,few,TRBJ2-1,CASKEVISYNEQFF,TGTGCCAGCAAGGAGGTTATCTCCTACAATGAGCAGTTCTTC
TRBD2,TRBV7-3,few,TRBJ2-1,CASSPPGTSGGVEQFF,TGTGCCAGCAGCCCCCCCGGGACTAGCGGGGGGGTTGAGCAGTTCTTC
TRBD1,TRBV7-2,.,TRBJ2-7,CASSFDRDYEQYF,TGTGCCAGCAGCTTTGACAGGGACTACGAGCAGTACTTC
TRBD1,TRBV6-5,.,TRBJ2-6,CASGTGGSGANVLTF,TGTGCCAGCGGGACAGGGGGCTCTGGGGCCAACGTCCTGACTTTC
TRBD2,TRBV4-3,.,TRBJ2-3,CASSQDLAGGLRKTQYF,TGCGCCAGCAGCCAAGATTTAGCGGGAGGCCTCAGGAAGACGCAGTATTTT
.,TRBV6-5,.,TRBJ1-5,CASSKRDQPQHF,TGTGCCAGCAGTAAAAGAGATCAGCCCCAGCATTTT
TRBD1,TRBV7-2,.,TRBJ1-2,CASSLAEGQGTRYTF,TGTGCCAGCAGCTTAGCGGAGGGACAGGGGACTCGCTACACCTTC
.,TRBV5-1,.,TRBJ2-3,CASSLGVSSDTQYF,TGCGCCAGCAGCTTGGGCGTCTCTTCGGATACGCAGTATTTT
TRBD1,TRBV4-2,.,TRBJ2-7,CASSQGTGETYEQYF,TGTGCCAGCAGCCAAGGAACAGGGGAGACCTACGAGCAGTACTTC
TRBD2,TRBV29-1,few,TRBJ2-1,CSGGTSGRGNEQFF,TGCAGCGGGGGGACTAGCGGGAGAGGGAATGAGCAGTTCTTC
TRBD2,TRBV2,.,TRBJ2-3,CASIQASGGGADTQYF,TGTGCCAGCATCCAAGCTAGCGGGGGGGGTGCAGATACGCAGTATTTT
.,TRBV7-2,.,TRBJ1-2,CASSLGVGGDIYGYTF,TGTGCCAGCAGCTTAGGTGTAGGGGGGGATATCTATGGCTACACCTTC
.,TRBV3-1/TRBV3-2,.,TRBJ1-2,CASSQDLGRYLTF,TGTGCCAGCAGCCAAGATCTCGGCAGGTATCTCACCTTC
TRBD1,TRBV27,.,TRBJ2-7,CASSLIGLGQGIGEQYF,TGTGCCAGCAGTTTAATTGGGCTGGGACAGGGAATCGGCGAGCAGTACTTC
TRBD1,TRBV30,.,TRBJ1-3,CACKQGAGNTIYF,TGTGCCTGCAAGCAGGGGGCTGGAAACACCATATATTTT
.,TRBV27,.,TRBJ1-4,CASSSREGGGSNEKLFF,TGTGCCAGCAGTTCCCGTGAAGGGGGGGGATCCAATGAAAAACTGTTTTTT
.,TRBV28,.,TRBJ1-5,CASVPTGSNQPQHF,TGTGCCAGCGTACCGACGGGTAGCAATCAGCCCCAGCATTTT
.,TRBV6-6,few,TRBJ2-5,CASSYSSSETQYF,TGTGCCAGCAGTTACTCCTCTAGTGAGACCCAGTACTTC
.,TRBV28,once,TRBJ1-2,CASSLRQGNYGYTF,TGTGCCAGCAGTTTACGGCAGGGGAACTATGGCTACACCTTC
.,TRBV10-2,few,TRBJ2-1,CASSGVNEQFF,TGCGCCAGCAGTGGAGTCAATGAGCAGTTCTTC
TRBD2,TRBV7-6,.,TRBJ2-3,CASSLAGVEDTQYF,TGTGCCAGCAGCTTGGCGGGAGTGGAGGATACGCAGTATTTT
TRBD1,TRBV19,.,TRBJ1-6,CASSTRTGHSPLHF,TGTGCCAGTAGTACCCGGACAGGCCATTCACCCCTCCACTTT
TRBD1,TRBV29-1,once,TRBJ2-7,CSGPGQGAPDEYYEQYF,TGCAGCGGGCCGGGACAGGGGGCTCCGGACGAGTACTACGAGCAGTACTTC
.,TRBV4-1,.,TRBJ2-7,CASSPGLVGDEQYF,TGCGCCAGCAGCCCGGGACTCGTCGGCGACGAGCAGTACTTC
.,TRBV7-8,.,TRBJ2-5,CASSFDTLEETQYF,TGTGCCAGCAGCTTCGACACATTGGAAGAGACCCAGTACTTC
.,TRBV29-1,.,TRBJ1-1,CSAEGDTKKAFF,TGCAGCGCGGAGGGGGACACGAAGAAAGCTTTCTTT
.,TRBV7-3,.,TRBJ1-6,CASSLGPTGSNSPLHF,TGTGCCAGCAGCTTAGGTCCGACAGGATCTAATTCACCCCTCCACTTT
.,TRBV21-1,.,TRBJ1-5,CASRITGTGDLSFGPQHF,TGTGCCAGCAGGATTACCGGGACAGGGGACCTTAGTTTTGGGCCCCAGCATTTT
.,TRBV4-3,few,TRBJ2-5,CASSQDTGKGETQYF,TGCGCCAGCAGCCAAGACACAGGGAAAGGAGAGACCCAGTACTTC
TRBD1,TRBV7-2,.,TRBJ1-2,CASSQTGGSYGYTF,TGTGCCAGCAGCCAAACAGGGGGCAGTTATGGCTACACCTTC
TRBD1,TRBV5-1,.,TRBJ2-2,CASSFPDRSETNTGELFF,TGCGCCAGCAGCTTCCCGGACAGGTCCGAGACTAACACCGGGGAGCTGTTTTTT
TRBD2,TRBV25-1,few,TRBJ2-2,CASSAQGRDAGELFF,TGTGCCAGCAGTGCCCAAGGGAGGGACGCCGGGGAGCTGTTTTTT
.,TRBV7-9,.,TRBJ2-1,CASSLVQANNEQFF,TGTGCCAGCAGCTTAGTACAGGCTAACAATGAGCAGTTCTTC
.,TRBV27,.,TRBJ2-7,CASGGEGAYEQYF,TGTGCCAGCGGAGGAGAGGGGGCCTACGAGCAGTACTTC
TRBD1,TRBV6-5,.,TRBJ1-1,CASRANRGTEAFF,TGTGCCAGCAGGGCCAACAGGGGAACTGAAGCTTTCTTT
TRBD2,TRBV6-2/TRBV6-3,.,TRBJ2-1,CASSPQPGLAGGPYNEQFF,TGTGCCAGCAGTCCCCAACCCGGACTAGCGGGGGGGCCCTACAATGAGCAGTTCTTC
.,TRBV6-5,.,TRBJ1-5,CASRGSGGGVQPQHF,TGTGCCAGCAGGGGATCCGGGGGGGGCGTGCAGCCCCAGCATTTT
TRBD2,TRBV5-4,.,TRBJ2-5,CASSLARGGARETQYF,TGTGCCAGCAGCTTGGCACGCGGGGGGGCACGGGAGACCCAGTACTTC
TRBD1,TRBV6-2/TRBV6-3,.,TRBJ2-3,CASSYQDRSTDTQYF,TGTGCCAGCAGTTATCAGGACAGGAGCACAGATACGCAGTATTTT
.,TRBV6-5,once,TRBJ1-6,CASSYEGNSPLHF,TGTGCCAGCAGTTACGAGGGTAATTCACCCCTCCACTTT
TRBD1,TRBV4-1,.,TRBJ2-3,CASSQDRDRDTDTQYF,TGCGCCAGCAGCCAAGACCGGGACAGAGACACAGATACGCAGTATTTT
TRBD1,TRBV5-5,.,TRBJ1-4,CASSFITGVEKLFF,TGTGCCAGCAGCTTCATTACAGGGGTTGAAAAACTGTTTTTT
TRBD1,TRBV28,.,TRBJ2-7,CATRTGIGYEQYF,TGTGCCACGCGGACAGGGATAGGCTACGAGCAGTACTTC
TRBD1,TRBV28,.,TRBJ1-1,CASPRGIAEAFF,TGTGCCAGCCCCAGGGGGATCGCTGAAGCTTTCTTT
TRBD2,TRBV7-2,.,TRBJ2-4,CASSPGGGLGNIQYF,TGTGCCAGCAGCCCCGGTGGGGGACTAGGAAACATTCAGTACTTC
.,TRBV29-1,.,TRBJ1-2,CSVEDRYGGYTF,TGCAGCGTTGAAGATCGCTATGGTGGCTACACCTTC